The TCR beta chain under discussion was sequenced for a study of OX40 agonist ivuxolimab in advanced cancers. Study-level information: Patients' therapy was ivuxolimab, an antibody that acts as an agonist of OX40 (CD134).

The method was immunoSEQ multiplex PCR; TCRdb's version includes in-frame clones alone and lacks a portion of them. The table records over 55,000 clones, 91% of them present only once. This CDR3 contains 16 residues. Trimming shortened V by 0 bases and J by 5 bases, and 13 bases separated the two germline ends. The germline gives CDR1 MNHEY, CDR2 SVGAGI. As to this clone: Its antigen is currently unknown.

Study-level results: Researchers did not establish what antigens the expanded peripheral T cells target.

This receptor was taken from an adult with an advanced solid tumor such as melanoma, head and neck, liver or kidney cancer. Sequences were derived from CD4+ or CD8+ T cells sorted from blood, sampled in a trial of the OX40 agonist ivuxolimab. J is TRBJ2-2 and V is TRBV6-5; the D gene could be TRBD1 or TRBD2 (6 bases each). DNA of the CDR3: TGTGCCAGCAGTTACTCCCCGGGGGCGGGTACCGGGGAGCTGTTTTTT. Residues: CASSYSPGAGTGELFF.